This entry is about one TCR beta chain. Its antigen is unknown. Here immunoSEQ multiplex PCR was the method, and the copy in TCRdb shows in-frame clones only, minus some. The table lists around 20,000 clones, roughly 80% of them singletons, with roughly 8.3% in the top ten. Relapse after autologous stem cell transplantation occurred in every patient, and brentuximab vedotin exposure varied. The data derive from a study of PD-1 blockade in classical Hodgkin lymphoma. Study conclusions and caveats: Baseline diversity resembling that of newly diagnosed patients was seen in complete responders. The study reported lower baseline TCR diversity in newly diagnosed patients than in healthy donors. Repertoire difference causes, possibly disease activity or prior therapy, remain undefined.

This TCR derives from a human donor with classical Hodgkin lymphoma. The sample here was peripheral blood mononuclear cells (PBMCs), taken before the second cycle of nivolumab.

The CDR3 sequence: CASSQAARGYEQYF. CDR3 nucleotide sequence: TGCGCCAGCAGCCAAGCGGCGCGGGGATACGAGCAGTACTTC. The chain has TRBV4-3 and TRBJ2-7; D might be TRBD2 (6 bases). V lost 1 base and J 4 bases, leaving 11 bases between the germline ends. The germline CDR1 and CDR2 sequences are LGHNA and YSLEER. The CDR3 length is 14 residues.